The clone carrying this T cell receptor (beta chain) was observed a handful of times. This specimen belongs to a study of blood T cell repertoires in COVID-19. Study information: The cDNA or gDNA used as material had been derived from T cells, B-cell-depleted T cells, or PBMCs.

TCRdb's table, derived via immunoSEQ multiplex PCR, lists solely in-frame clones and lacks some. The sample carries approximately 180,000 clones, roughly nine tenths recorded once. CDR1 and CDR2 (germline): LGHNT, FRNRAP. The V end lost 3 bases, the J end lost 14 bases, and 28 bases lay between the germline ends. CDR3 length: 16 residues. The TCR originated in a woman aged 35 to 49 with acute COVID-19. The rearrangement links TRBV12-5 to TRBJ1-2; perhaps TRBD1 as D (5 bases). Sequenced input: PBMCs or T cells enriched from blood (not recorded which). CDR3 nucleotides: TGTGCTAGTGGTTTTGGCGCCCAGCGACTAAGGGGAGGATGGACCTTC. Translation gives CASGFGAQRLRGGWTF.